What follows are 13 T cell receptor beta chains derived from one specimen sequenced in a study of shared clonotypes between healthy human individuals. TCRdb's table, derived via immunoSEQ multiplex PCR, lists solely in-frame clones and lacks some. The table lists approximately 1.1 million clones, about 84% of them singletons, with around 0.47% in the top ten. Sequences were obtained from memory CD4+ T cells from PBMCs. Subset reported: CD45RA-negative fraction. These receptors were obtained from a man younger than 35 in good health. Some clones in this sample may be carry-over from other donors' samples.

The rearrangement links TRBV7-6 to TRBJ2-1, with a tentative D call TRBD2 (5 bases). Looked up from germline, CDR1 is SGHVS and CDR2 is FNYEAQ. The CDR3 is made up of 16 amino acids. Trimming left V 1 base short and J 4 bases short, with 14 bases between. This chain's CDR3 is CASSLDLAKRYNEQFF. In DNA, the CDR3 is TGTGCCAGCAGCTTAGATCTAGCCAAGAGATACAATGAGCAGTTCTTC.

The V gene is TRBV10-2, the J gene TRBJ2-4; D possibly corresponds to TRBD2 (6 bases). Germline loops: CDR1 WSHSY, CDR2 SAAADI. The CDR3 is 17 residues long. CDR3 protein: CATSRRGTVLAKNIQYF. CDR3 DNA sequence: TGCGCTACGTCTCGACGCGGGACCGTCCTAGCCAAAAACATTCAGTACTTC.

This chain joins TRBV5-1 and TRBJ2-1; tentative D call: TRBD1 (6 bases). The germline CDR1 and CDR2 sequences are SGHRS and YFSETQ. The CDR3 extends over 13 amino acids. The germline V and J ends were trimmed by 4 bases and 10 bases, with 15 bases remaining between them. The CDR3 sequence is CASSRAVGTEQFF. The CDR3 DNA sequence: TGCGCCAGCAGCCGAGCGGTTGGGACAGAGCAGTTCTTC.

The chain is built from TRBV5-6 and TRBJ2-5, with D possibly being TRBD2 (5 bases). The CDR3 spans 16 residues. Trimming took off 2 bases at V and 5 bases at J, with 19 bases between the two ends. The germline V gene has CDR1 SGHDT and CDR2 YYEEEE. The CDR3 region is CASSLLGGGSGETQYF. Here the CDR3 DNA reads TGTGCCAGCAGCTTATTGGGCGGAGGAAGTGGGGAGACCCAGTACTTC.

A few counts support this clone. J is TRBJ2-1 and V is TRBV5-1; 11 nucleotides agree with TRBD2. Germline CDR1 reads SGHRS; CDR2 reads YFSETQ. With 0 bases clipped from V and 2 bases from J, the junction kept 7 bases outside the gene matches. This CDR3 is built from 18 residues. CDR3 in DNA: TGCGCCAGCAGCTTGGCCTCATTGACTAGCGGGGCCTACAATGAGCAGTTCTTC. As protein: CASSLASLTSGAYNEQFF.

This clone was seen a few times. It may be a read error: a sequence one base away is much more abundant. This sequence joins TRBV6-4 and TRBJ1-1; D call uncertain. Germline V gives CDR1 MRHNA, CDR2 SNTAGT. V lost 5 bases, J lost 1 base, and 5 bases lay in between. CDR3 size: 12 residues. In DNA form, the CDR3 reads TGTGCCAGCAGTTGGGAGAACACTGAAGCTTTCTTT. Protein: CASSWENTEAFF.

Comments on this clone: Other DNA sequences within the sample encode an identical CDR3. The chain carries TRBV28 and TRBJ2-7; 9 nucleotides match TRBD1. Germline V gives CDR1 MDHEN, CDR2 SYDVKM. CDR3 length: 13 amino acids. With 6 bases clipped from V and 1 base from J, the junction kept 1 base outside the gene matches. The CDR3 DNA reads as TGTGCCAGCAGGGGGACAGGGTCCTACGAGCAGTACTTC. This gives the protein CASRGTGSYEQYF.

The chain is built from TRBV28 and TRBJ1-2; a weak D match, TRBD1 (5 bases). This CDR3 has 14 residues. The V gene lost 6 bases and the J gene lost 1 base, with 12 bases spanning the gap. Germline V lookup: CDR1 MDHEN, CDR2 SYDVKM. The CDR3 DNA reads TGTGCCAGCAGAACGGGACTCCGTAACTATGGCTACACCTTC. Its protein product is CASRTGLRNYGYTF.

In the case of this clone: Other DNA sequences in the same sample also yield this CDR3. The CDR3 nucleotides are TGTGCCAGCAGTGGAGGGATCTCCTACGAGCAGTACTTC. It codes for CASSGGISYEQYF. The chain carries TRBV2 and TRBJ2-7; a weak D match, TRBD2 (5 bases). V lost 4 bases and J lost 0, with 7 bases in between. Germline CDR1 and CDR2: SNHLY and FYNNEI. This CDR3 contains 13 residues.

The J gene is TRBJ1-2, the V gene TRBV6-6, with D perhaps TRBD1 (5 bases). This CDR3 region has 14 residues. Germline lookup yields CDR1 MNHNY and CDR2 SVGAGI (reference sequence). The ends were cut back, 6 bases at V and 6 bases at J, with 17 bases in the middle. The CDR3 loop reads CASRDTSREDGYTF. CDR3 bases: TGTGCCAGCAGAGATACCTCCAGGGAAGATGGCTACACCTTC.

V is TRBV29-1 and J is TRBJ2-3; TRBD1 matches 11 bases. This CDR3 contains 13 residues. V was clipped by 4 bases and J by 4 bases; unmatched bases: 1. The V gene's germline CDR1 is SQVTM and CDR2 ANQGSEA. CDR3 loop: CSVGTGGPDTQYF. The CDR3 bases are TGCAGCGTTGGGACAGGGGGCCCAGATACGCAGTATTTT.

The chain is built from TRBV7-9 and TRBJ1-1, with 8 positions matching TRBD1. The CDR3 totals 14 residues. V shed 6 bases, J shed 1 base, and the junction held 4 bases outside the gene matches. Germline-derived CDR1 and CDR2 are SEHNR and FQNEAQ (reference sequence). For the CDR3, the DNA is TGTGCCAGCAGATCAGGGGGCCCGAACACTGAAGCTTTCTTT. Amino acid sequence: CASRSGGPNTEAFF.

This clone was seen only once. The rearrangement links TRBV9 to TRBJ2-1; possibly TRBD1 for D (5 bases). Trimming removed 4 bases at V and 4 bases at J, with 24 bases between. Germline V gene lookup returns CDR1 SGDLS and CDR2 YYNGEE. The length of the CDR3 is 18 residues. CDR3 loop: CASSTTVRKGSGYNEQFF. The CDR3 nucleotides read TGTGCCAGCAGCACTACGGTACGAAAGGGGTCTGGGTACAATGAGCAGTTCTTC.